This TCR beta chain was recovered during a study of shared clonotypes between healthy human individuals. V shed 7 bases and J shed 6 bases, with 16 bases lying between them. The CDR3 has 13 amino acids. The germline V gene has CDR1 PRHDT and CDR2 FYEKMQ (reference sequence). Concerning this clone: What it binds is not known.

The method was immunoSEQ multiplex PCR; TCRdb's version includes in-frame clones alone and lacks a portion of them. The sample records approximately 1.5 million clones, around 98% being singletons. Study-wide results and caveats: Among the subsets, naive ones generally showed larger estimated richness than memory ones. When compared with the clonotypes that were shared by all four sorted-subset donors, the non-shared clonotypes turned out to have lower generation probabilities.

This clonotype was sampled from a man aged 30 to 39 in good health. What was sequenced was naive CD4+ T cells sorted from blood. The sample's subset: CD45RA+ positively selected. This chain joins TRBV13 and TRBJ2-7; D is ambiguous. DNA for the CDR3: TGTGCCAGCACCGTAAGGAGAAGGGTCGAGCAGTACTTC. Encoded protein: CASTVRRRVEQYF.